What follows are 19 T cell receptor beta chains derived from one specimen sequenced in a study of T-cell memory formation after mild COVID-19. Via MiXCR, TCRdb re-called the 5' RACE reads, giving one row per CDR3 protein. The sample has almost 550,000 distinct CDR3 sequences, roughly 20% seen once. The sequencing input was PBMCs or a T cell subset sorted from them (not recorded which). All receptors derive from an adult woman who had mild COVID-19 (a few samples of this study predate the infection). Cell type and time point are not known.

The sample holds a few counts of this clonotype. This chain joins TRBV20-1 and TRBJ2-3, with 12 bases that match TRBD2. There are 16 residues in the CDR3. The germline CDR1 and CDR2 sequences are DFQATT and SNEGSKA (reference sequence). V shed 2 bases, J shed 8 bases, and the junction held 11 bases outside the gene matches. This CDR3 is CSARNPLAGGTRTQYF. The CDR3 bases are TGCAGTGCTAGAAACCCCCTAGCGGGGGGGACTCGTACGCAGTATTTT.

This clonotype was counted between two and nine times. The rearrangement links TRBV5-1 to TRBJ2-7; a weak D match, TRBD1 (5 bases). The CDR3 extends over 14 amino acids. From germline, CDR1 is SGHRS and CDR2 YFSETQ. Deletions cut 1 base from V and 7 bases from J, with 15 bases between. The CDR3 DNA reads TGCGCCAGCAGCTTGCAGGGCCGTGCTTTGGAGCAGTACTTC. Encoded protein: CASSLQGRALEQYF. The whole variable domain, remainder taken from reference TRBV5-1 and TRBJ2-7, is KAGVTQTPRYLIKTRGQQVTLSCSPISGHRSVSWYQQTPGQGLQFLFEYFSETQRNKGNFPGRFSGRQFSNSRSEMNVSTLELGDSALYLCASSLQGRALEQYFGPGTRLTVT.

This chain links TRBV20-1 with TRBJ1-5, with TRBD1 as a possible D gene (6 bases). Germline values: CDR1 DFQATT, CDR2 SNEGSKA (reference sequence). V dropped 7 bases and J dropped 1 base, with 23 bases sitting between them. The CDR3 has 17 amino acids. The CDR3 nucleotides are TGCAGTGTTAGGTGGAAAGGGGGGAAAATGAGCAATCAGCCCCAGCATTTT. It translates to CSVRWKGGKMSNQPQHF.

The chain combines TRBV14 with TRBJ1-4; D call uncertain. Trimming took off 0 bases at V and 10 bases at J, with 21 bases between the two ends. Germline CDR1 and CDR2: SGHDN and FVKESK. This CDR3 is 17 amino acids long. Here the CDR3 DNA reads TGTGCCAGCAGCCAAGACGGATCGGCTGGACTGAGAGGAAAACTGTTTTTT. Residues: CASSQDGSAGLRGKLFF.

This clonotype has ten or more counts. The rearrangement uses TRBV24-1 and TRBJ2-3; 7 bases fit TRBD2. Germline CDR1 and CDR2: KGHDR and SFDVKD. CDR3 length: 16 residues. V trimming: 1 base; J trimming: 2 bases; junction bases outside the gene matches: 5. CDR3 sequence reads: CATSDFTAGHTDTQYF. CDR3 nucleotides: TGTGCCACCAGTGATTTTACAGCGGGGCACACAGATACGCAGTATTTT.

The chain couples TRBV29-1 to TRBJ2-3; 16 bases align to TRBD2. The CDR3 runs 15 residues. Losses at the gene ends were 3 bases for V and 6 bases for J; bases not matched to a gene: 3. Germline CDR1 reads SQVTM; CDR2 reads ANQGSEA. In DNA, the CDR3 is TGCAGCGTTGACGGGACTAGCGGGAGGGGGGATACGCAGTATTTT. The encoded protein is CSVDGTSGRGDTQYF.

This clonotype has more than one count but fewer than ten. The chain uses TRBV20-1 and TRBJ2-1; D is uncertain. The CDR3 extends over 14 amino acids. Per the germline V gene, CDR1 is DFQATT and CDR2 is SNEGSKA (reference sequence). V shed 6 bases and J shed 2 bases, with 14 bases lying between them. The CDR3: CSAATSPTYNEQFF. CDR3 in DNA: TGCAGTGCCGCTACTTCCCCGACCTACAATGAGCAGTTCTTC.

This clonotype was observed a handful of times. This chain connects TRBV4-3 to TRBJ2-1, with 8 bases identical to TRBD2. Trimming at V came to 0 bases and at J to 8 bases, leaving 15 bases not matched to a gene. CDR1 and CDR2 from the germline V gene are LGHNA and YSLEER. The CDR3 runs to 18 residues. CDR3 protein: CASSQDPQGLGTTDEQFF. CDR3 nucleotide sequence: TGCGCCAGCAGCCAAGACCCCCAGGGACTAGGGACTACGGATGAGCAGTTCTTC.

In its sample, this clonotype was seen a few times. This sequence joins TRBV5-1 and TRBJ2-3, with TRBD2 matching over 12 bases. Germline V CDR1 and CDR2: SGHRS, YFSETQ. The CDR3 has 17 amino acids. Trimming removed 3 bases from V and 5 bases from J; junction bases left unmatched: 10. CDR3 loop: CASSSILAGGPQDTQYF. CDR3 bases: TGCGCCAGCAGCTCCATACTAGCGGGAGGACCACAAGATACGCAGTATTTT.

This clonotype was found a few times. The rearrangement joins TRBV7-3 to TRBJ1-2; tentative D call: TRBD1 (6 bases). V dropped 5 bases and J dropped 4 bases, with 17 bases sitting between them. Germline assignment: CDR1 SGHTA and CDR2 FQGTGA. CDR3 length equals 15 residues. The CDR3, as DNA: TGTGCCAGCAGCCCGCAACCAGGGGATTCCTATGGCTACACCTTC. Its protein is CASSPQPGDSYGYTF.

This chain links TRBV7-3 with TRBJ1-1, with D hard to call. Germline V gene data show CDR1 as SGHTA and CDR2 as FQGTGA. V was clipped by 5 bases and J by 7 bases, with 17 bases between them. This CDR3 is 14 amino acids long. For the CDR3, the DNA is TGTGCCAGCAGCCCCTACTCGGGGAGTAGTGAAGCTTTCTTT. Its translation: CASSPYSGSSEAFF.

The table lists this clonotype with a few counts. The rearrangement uses TRBV7-2 and TRBJ2-1; 7 nucleotides align to TRBD1. CDR3 length: 15 residues. Germline V gene data show CDR1 as SGHTA and CDR2 as FQGNSA. Losses at the gene ends were 5 bases for V and 8 bases for J; bases not matched to a gene: 12. The CDR3 loop is CASSPRQGVGDEQFF. Written as DNA, the CDR3 is TGTGCCAGCAGCCCTCGCCAGGGGGTAGGGGATGAGCAGTTCTTC.

The table lists this clonotype with a few counts. The V gene is TRBV4-3, the J gene TRBJ2-3, with a possible D match to TRBD1 (5 bases). Germline loops: CDR1 LGHNA, CDR2 YSLEER. Trimming pared 0 bases from V and 5 bases from J, leaving 15 bases between. The CDR3 is 16 amino acids. CDR3 region: CASSQDASGFIDTQYF. Here the CDR3 DNA reads TGCGCCAGCAGCCAAGATGCCTCAGGGTTTATAGATACGCAGTATTTT.

The chain joins TRBV9 to TRBJ2-3; D is perhaps TRBD1 (5 bases). The CDR3 runs 15 residues. The germline CDR1 and CDR2 sequences are SGDLS and YYNGEE. The V and J ends lost 0 bases and 0 bases respectively, with 8 bases between them. The CDR3: CASSVGAGSTDTQYF. In DNA, the CDR3 is TGTGCCAGCAGCGTAGGAGCAGGGAGCACAGATACGCAGTATTTT.

The chain combines TRBV7-2 with TRBJ2-7, with 7 bases fitting TRBD2. The CDR3 contains 14 residues. Germline V gene data show CDR1 as SGHTA and CDR2 as FQGNSA. V was pared by 3 bases and J by 4 bases, with 6 bases of the junction left unmatched. CDR3 in DNA: TGTGCCAGCAGCTTTGGGCGGGAGCGGTACGAGCAGTACTTC. Translated, it gives CASSFGRERYEQYF.

J is TRBJ2-3 and V is TRBV19, with D hard to call. Germline assignment: CDR1 LNHDA and CDR2 SQIVND (reference sequence). CDR3 length: 12 amino acids. Trimming took 3 bases from V and 4 from J, leaving 5 bases between them. CDR3 DNA: TGTGCCAGTAGTATCGTCTCAGATACGCAGTATTTT. This translates into CASSIVSDTQYF. Combining the CDR3 with reference TRBV19 and TRBJ2-3 gives the whole variable domain DGGITQSPKYLFRKEGQNVTLSCEQNLNHDAMYWYRQDPGQGLRLIYYSQIVNDFQKGDIAEGYSVSREKKESFPLTVTSAQKNPTAFYLCASSIVSDTQYFGPGTRLTVL.

In its sample, this clonotype was seen a few times. This sequence joins TRBV24-1 and TRBJ2-1; 10 bases map to TRBD2. This CDR3 has 18 residues. CDR1 is KGHDR, CDR2 SFDVKD, per germline. Trimming removed 4 bases from V and 2 bases from J; junction bases left unmatched: 10. CDR3 in DNA: TGTGCCACCAGTGACCCACCGGGACTAGCGAATACCTACAATGAGCAGTTCTTC. Protein: CATSDPPGLANTYNEQFF.

This clonotype was observed at least ten times. This rearrangement joins TRBV7-2 to TRBJ2-7; the match to TRBD2 covers 7 bases. Germline V gene lookup returns CDR1 SGHTA and CDR2 FQGNSA. CDR3 length: 14 residues. V was clipped by 3 bases and J by 2 bases; unmatched bases: 4. CDR3 protein: CASSFGEGAYEQYF. The CDR3 coding sequence is TGTGCCAGCAGCTTTGGGGAGGGCGCCTACGAGCAGTACTTC.

The J gene is TRBJ2-3, the V gene TRBV3-1; the D gene is possibly TRBD2 (6 bases). Germline V CDR1 and CDR2: LGHDT, YNNKEL (reference sequence). V was shortened by 3 bases and J by 0 bases, with 10 bases between the two germline ends. CDR3 size: 15 residues. As DNA, the CDR3 is TGTGCCAGCAGCCAGGGGGGACTTAGCACAGATACGCAGTATTTT. Protein: CASSQGGLSTDTQYF.